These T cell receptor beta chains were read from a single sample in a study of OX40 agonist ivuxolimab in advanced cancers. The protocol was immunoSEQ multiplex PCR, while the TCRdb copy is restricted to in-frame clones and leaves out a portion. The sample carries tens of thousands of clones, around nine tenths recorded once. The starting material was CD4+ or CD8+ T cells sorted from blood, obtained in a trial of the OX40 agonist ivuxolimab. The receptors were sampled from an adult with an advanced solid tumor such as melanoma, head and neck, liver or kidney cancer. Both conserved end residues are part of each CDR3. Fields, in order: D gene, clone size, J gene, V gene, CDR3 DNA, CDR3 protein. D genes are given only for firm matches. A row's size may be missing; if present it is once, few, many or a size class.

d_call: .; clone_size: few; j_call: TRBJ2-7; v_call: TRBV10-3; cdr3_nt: TGTGCCATCAGTGAGTCATGGGGAAGGGAGCAGTACTTC; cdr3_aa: CAISESWGREQYF
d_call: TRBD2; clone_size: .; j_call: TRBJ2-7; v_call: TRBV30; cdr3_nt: TGTGCCTGGAGTGTAGCGGGGGCGGCATACGAGCAGTACTTC; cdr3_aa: CAWSVAGAAYEQYF
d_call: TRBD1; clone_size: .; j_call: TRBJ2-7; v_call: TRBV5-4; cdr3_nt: TGTGCCAGCAGCCCGACAGGGCGGTACGAGCAGTACTTC; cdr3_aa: CASSPTGRYEQYF
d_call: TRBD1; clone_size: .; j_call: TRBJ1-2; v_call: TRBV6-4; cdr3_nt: TGTGCCAGCAGGGAGGACAGGGGGCCCCCCTATGGCTACACCTTC; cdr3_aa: CASREDRGPPYGYTF
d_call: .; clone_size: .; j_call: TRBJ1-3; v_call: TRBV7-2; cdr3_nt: TGTGCCAGCAGCTTAGAGGGGACCAGGGTTGGAAACACCATATATTTT; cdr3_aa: CASSLEGTRVGNTIYF
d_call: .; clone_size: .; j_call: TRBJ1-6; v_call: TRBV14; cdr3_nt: TGTGCCAGCAGCCAAGATTTGGGCGGTTCTAATTCACCCCTCCACTTT; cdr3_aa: CASSQDLGGSNSPLHF
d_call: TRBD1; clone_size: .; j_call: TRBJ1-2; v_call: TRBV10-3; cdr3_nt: TGTGCCATCAGTGAGTCGGACAGGACCAACTATGGCTACACCTTC; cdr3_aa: CAISESDRTNYGYTF
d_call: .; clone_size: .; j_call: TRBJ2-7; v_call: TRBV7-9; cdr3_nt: TGTGCCAGCAGCTTTCGACGGGAGTCCTTCTACGAGCAGTACTTC; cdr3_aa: CASSFRRESFYEQYF
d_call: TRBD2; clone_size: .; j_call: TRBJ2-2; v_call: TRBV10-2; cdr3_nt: TGCGCCAGCAGTCCCGGGACTAGCCACGGGGAGCTGTTTTTT; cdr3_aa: CASSPGTSHGELFF
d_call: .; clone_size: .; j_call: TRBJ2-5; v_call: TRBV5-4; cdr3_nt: TGTGCCAGCAGCTCCGGGACCCTAGAGGGAGAGACCCAGTACTTC; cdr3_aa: CASSSGTLEGETQYF
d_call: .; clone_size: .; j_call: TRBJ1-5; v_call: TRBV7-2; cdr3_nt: TGTGCCAGCAGCCCAGCGGAAGGTAGCAATCAGCCCCAGCATTTT; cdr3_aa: CASSPAEGSNQPQHF
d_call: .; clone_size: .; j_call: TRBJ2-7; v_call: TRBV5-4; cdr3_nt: TGTGCCAGCAGCTTGCGCAGGGTTGTCCACGAGCAGTACTTC; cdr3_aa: CASSLRRVVHEQYF
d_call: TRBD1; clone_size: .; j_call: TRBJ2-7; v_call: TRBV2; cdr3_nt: TGTGCCAGCAGTGACCCCCCTCCCGTAGGGGGCGCACCGTACTTC; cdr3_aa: CASSDPPPVGGAPYF
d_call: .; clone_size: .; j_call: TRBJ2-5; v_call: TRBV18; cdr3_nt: TGTGCCAGCTCACCCCCGGTGAAAGAGACCCAGTACTTC; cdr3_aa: CASSPPVKETQYF
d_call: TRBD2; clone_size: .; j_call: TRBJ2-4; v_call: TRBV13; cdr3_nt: TGTGCCAGCTCACCGACTAGCGGGGAGATTCAGTACTTC; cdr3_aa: CASSPTSGEIQYF
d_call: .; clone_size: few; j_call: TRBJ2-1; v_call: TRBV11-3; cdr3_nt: TGTGCCAGCAGCTTAGAGGGTTCGGGCTCCTACAATGAGCAGTTCTTC; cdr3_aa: CASSLEGSGSYNEQFF
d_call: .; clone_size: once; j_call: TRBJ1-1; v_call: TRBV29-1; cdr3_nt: TGCAGCGTTGAAGTGAACACTGAAGCTTTCTTT; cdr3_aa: CSVEVNTEAFF
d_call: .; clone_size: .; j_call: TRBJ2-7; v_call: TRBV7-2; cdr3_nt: TGTGCCAGCAGCCCTACGCCAGGGGACAAGTACGAGCAGTACTTC; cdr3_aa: CASSPTPGDKYEQYF
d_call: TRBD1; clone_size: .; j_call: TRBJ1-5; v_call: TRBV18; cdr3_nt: TGTGCCAGCTCATCGACAGGGGAGGATCAGCCCCAGCATTTT; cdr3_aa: CASSSTGEDQPQHF
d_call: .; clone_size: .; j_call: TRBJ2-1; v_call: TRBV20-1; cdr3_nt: TGCAGTGCGGCGGGGTACAATGAGCAGTTCTTC; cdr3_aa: CSAAGYNEQFF
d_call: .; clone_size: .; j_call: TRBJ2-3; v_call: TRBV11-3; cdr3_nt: TGTGCCAGCAGCTTAGTTGGGTCGCCCACAGATACGCAGTATTTT; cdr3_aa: CASSLVGSPTDTQYF
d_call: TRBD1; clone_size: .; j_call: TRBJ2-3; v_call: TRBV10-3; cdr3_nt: TGTGCCATCACTTCCGAGACAGGGCTTACGACAGATACGCAGTATTTT; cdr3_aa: CAITSETGLTTDTQYF
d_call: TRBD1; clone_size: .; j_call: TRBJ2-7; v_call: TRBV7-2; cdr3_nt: TGTGCCAGCAGCTTTACCGGGACAGGGCGTAATGAGCAGTACTTC; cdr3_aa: CASSFTGTGRNEQYF
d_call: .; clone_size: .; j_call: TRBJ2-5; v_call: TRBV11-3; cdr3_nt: TGTGCCAGCAGCGCCGGGGGCAGGGTAGGGGAGACCCAGTACTTC; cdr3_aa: CASSAGGRVGETQYF